These 7 T cell receptor beta chains were all obtained from the same sample, sequenced in a study of OX40 agonist ivuxolimab in advanced cancers. Data came from immunoSEQ multiplex PCR; TCRdb stores just in-frame clones and leaves some out. The data hold some 35,000 clones, with over 60% observed a single time. The source material was CD4+ or CD8+ T cells sorted from blood, sampled in a trial of the OX40 agonist ivuxolimab. These receptors were collected from an adult with an advanced solid tumor such as melanoma, head and neck, liver or kidney cancer.

The CDR3 DNA reads TGTGCCAGCAGCTCCTTAAGCGGCACTGAAGCTTTCTTT. Translated: CASSSLSGTEAFF. The rearrangement joins TRBV11-3 to TRBJ1-1; D not resolved. V was cut by 4 bases and J by 4 bases, with 10 bases left in between. The CDR3 spans 13 residues. CDR1 is SGHNT, CDR2 YENEEA, per germline.

The V call is TRBV6-5, the J call TRBJ1-1, with D unresolved. Trimming took 2 bases from V and 1 from J, leaving 11 bases between them. The CDR3 length is 15 residues. Germline-derived CDR1 and CDR2 are MNHEY and SVGAGI. CDR3 bases: TGTGCCAGCAGTTACCGTGGCAGCTCGAACACTGAAGCTTTCTTT. This codes for CASSYRGSSNTEAFF.

The chain links TRBV7-9 to TRBJ2-6; no clear D. The ends were cut back, 3 bases at V and 5 bases at J, with 20 bases in the middle. This CDR3 contains 18 residues. Germline V lookup: CDR1 SEHNR, CDR2 FQNEAQ (reference sequence). CDR3 nucleotides: TGTGCCAGCAGCTTCAGTACAAAGGTACAAAGTCGGGCCAACGTCCTGACTTTC. Translating gives CASSFSTKVQSRANVLTF.

V usage is TRBV11-3 and J usage is TRBJ2-1, with a weak D call TRBD2 (6 bases). Germline V gene sequence: CDR1 SGHNT, CDR2 YENEEA. CDR3 length equals 15 residues. With 1 base removed from V and 9 bases from J, the gap between germline ends came to 16 bases. CDR3 coding DNA: TGTGCCAGCAGCTTAGGGAGGGAGCCCGGCACTGAGCAGTTCTTC. Translation: CASSLGREPGTEQFF.

This clone was seen only a few times. This chain uses TRBV2 with TRBJ2-7; TRBD1 agrees at 7 bases. J gave up 1 base and V 5 bases, and 2 bases lay outside the gene matches. The germline V gene encodes CDR1 SNHLY and CDR2 FYNNEI. The CDR3 is made up of 13 amino acids. This chain's CDR3 is CASSMDRSYEQYV. The CDR3 DNA reads as TGTGCCAGCAGTATGGACAGGTCCTACGAGCAGTACGTC.

This clone was seen a single time. The rearrangement joins TRBV5-1 to TRBJ2-1; D could derive from TRBD1 or TRBD2 (6 bases each). V was pared by 4 bases and J by 1 base, with 15 bases between. Germline V gene sequence: CDR1 SGHRS, CDR2 YFSETQ. This CDR3 is built from 16 residues. The CDR3 sequence: CASSPGDTLSYNEQFF. In nucleotides, the CDR3 is TGCGCCAGCAGCCCGGGGGACACACTTTCCTACAATGAGCAGTTCTTC.

The chain joins TRBV7-9 to TRBJ1-1; D not certain. Germline values: CDR1 SEHNR, CDR2 FQNEAQ (reference sequence). The CDR3 has 14 residues. The V end was cut by 1 base, the J end by 1 base, with 7 bases between. CDR3 coding DNA: TGTGCCAGCAGCTTAGGAGCAGGGAACACTGAAGCTTTCTTT. It is translated as CASSLGAGNTEAFF.